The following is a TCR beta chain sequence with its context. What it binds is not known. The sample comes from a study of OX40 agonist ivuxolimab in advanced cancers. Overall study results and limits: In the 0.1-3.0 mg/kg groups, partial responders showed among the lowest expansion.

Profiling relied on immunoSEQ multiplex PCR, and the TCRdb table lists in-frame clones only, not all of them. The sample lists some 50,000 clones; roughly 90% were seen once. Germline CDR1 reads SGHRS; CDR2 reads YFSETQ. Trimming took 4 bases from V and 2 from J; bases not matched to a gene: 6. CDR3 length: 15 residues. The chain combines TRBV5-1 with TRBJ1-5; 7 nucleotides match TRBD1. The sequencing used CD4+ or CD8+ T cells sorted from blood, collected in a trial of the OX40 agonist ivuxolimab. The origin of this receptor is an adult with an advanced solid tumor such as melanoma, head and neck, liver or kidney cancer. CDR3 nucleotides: TGCGCCAGCAGCGCCACTGGACAGGGCAATCAGCCCCAGCATTTT. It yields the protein CASSATGQGNQPQHF.